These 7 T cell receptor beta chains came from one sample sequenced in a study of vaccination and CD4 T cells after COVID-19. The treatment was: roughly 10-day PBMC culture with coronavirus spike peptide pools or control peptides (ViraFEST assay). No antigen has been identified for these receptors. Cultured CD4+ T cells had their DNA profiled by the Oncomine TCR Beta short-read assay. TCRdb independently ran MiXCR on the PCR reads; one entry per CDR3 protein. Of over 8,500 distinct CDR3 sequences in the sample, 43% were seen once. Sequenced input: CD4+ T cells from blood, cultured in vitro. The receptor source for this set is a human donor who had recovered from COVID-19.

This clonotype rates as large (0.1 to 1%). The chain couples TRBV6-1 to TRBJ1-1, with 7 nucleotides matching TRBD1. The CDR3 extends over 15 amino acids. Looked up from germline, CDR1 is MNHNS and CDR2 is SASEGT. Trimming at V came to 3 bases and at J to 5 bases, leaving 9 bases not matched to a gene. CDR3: CASSDKGRGITEAFF. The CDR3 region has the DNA TGTGCCAGCAGTGATAAGGGCAGGGGGATTACTGAAGCTTTCTTT.

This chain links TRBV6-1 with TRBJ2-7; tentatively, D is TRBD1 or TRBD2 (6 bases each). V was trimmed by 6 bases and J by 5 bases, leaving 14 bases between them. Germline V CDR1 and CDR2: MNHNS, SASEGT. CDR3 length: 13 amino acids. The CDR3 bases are TGTGCCAGCAGATGGCGTGGGGGGCACGAGCAGTACTTC. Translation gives CASRWRGGHEQYF.

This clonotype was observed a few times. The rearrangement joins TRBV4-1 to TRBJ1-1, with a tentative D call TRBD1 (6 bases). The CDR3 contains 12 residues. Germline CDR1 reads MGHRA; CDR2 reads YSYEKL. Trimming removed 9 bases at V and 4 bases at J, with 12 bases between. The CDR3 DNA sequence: TGCGCCAGTAAAGGGGGGAGCACTGAAGCTTTCTTT. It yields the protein CASKGGSTEAFF.

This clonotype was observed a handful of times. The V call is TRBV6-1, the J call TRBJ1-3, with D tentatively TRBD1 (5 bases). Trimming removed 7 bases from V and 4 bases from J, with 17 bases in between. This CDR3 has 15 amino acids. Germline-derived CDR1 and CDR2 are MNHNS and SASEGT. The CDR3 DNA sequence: TGTGCCAGCACTGTGCGGGGCTTCTCCGGAAACACCATATATTTT. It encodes CASTVRGFSGNTIYF.

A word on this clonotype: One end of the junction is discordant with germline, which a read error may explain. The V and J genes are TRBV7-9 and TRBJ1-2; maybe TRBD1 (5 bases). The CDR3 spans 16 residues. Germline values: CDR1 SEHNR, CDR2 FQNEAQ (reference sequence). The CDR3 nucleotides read TGTACCAGCAGCTTTGGTGGACTCAGGGTTAACTATGGCTACACCTTC. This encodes CTSSFGGLRVNYGYTF.

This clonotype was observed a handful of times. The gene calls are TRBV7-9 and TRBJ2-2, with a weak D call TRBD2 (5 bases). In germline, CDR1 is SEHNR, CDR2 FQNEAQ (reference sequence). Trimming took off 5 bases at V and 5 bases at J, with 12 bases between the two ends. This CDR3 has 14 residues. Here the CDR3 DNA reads TGTGCCAGCAGCCCTTGGGCGGGTACCGGGGAGCTGTTTTTT. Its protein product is CASSPWAGTGELFF.

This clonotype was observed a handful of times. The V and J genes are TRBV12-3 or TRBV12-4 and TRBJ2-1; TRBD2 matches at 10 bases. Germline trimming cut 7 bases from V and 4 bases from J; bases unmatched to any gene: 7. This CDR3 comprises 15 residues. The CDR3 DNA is TGTGCCAGCAACTCGCTAGCGGGGGCGTACAATGAGCAGTTCTTC. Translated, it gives CASNSLAGAYNEQFF.